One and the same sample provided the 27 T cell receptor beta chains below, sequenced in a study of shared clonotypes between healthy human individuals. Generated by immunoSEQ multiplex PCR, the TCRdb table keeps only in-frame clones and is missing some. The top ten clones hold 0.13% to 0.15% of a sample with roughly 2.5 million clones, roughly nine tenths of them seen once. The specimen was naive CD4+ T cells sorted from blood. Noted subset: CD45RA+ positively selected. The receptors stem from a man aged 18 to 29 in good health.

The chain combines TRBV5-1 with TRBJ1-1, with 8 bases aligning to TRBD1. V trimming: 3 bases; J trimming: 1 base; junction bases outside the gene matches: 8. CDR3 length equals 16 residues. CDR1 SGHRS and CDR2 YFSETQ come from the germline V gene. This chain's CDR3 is CASSSPRGQGNTEAFF. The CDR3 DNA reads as TGCGCCAGCAGCTCACCCCGAGGACAGGGGAACACTGAAGCTTTCTTT.

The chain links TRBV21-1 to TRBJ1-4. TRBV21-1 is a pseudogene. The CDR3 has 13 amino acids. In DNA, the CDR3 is TGTGCCAGCAGCTCGAACGTGAGGAGGAAACTGTTTTTT. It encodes CASSSNVRRKLFF.

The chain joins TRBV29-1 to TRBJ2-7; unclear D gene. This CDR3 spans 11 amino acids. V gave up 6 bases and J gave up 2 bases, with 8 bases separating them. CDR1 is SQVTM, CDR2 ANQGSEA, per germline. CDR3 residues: CSVAGPYEQYF. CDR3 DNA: TGCAGCGTAGCAGGACCCTACGAGCAGTACTTC.

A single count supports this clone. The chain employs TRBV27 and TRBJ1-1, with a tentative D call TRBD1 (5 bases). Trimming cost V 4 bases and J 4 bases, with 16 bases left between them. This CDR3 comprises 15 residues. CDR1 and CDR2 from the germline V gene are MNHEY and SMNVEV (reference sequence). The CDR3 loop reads CASSSQGGFRTEAFF. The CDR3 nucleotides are TGTGCCAGCAGTTCTCAGGGTGGGTTCCGCACTGAAGCTTTCTTT.

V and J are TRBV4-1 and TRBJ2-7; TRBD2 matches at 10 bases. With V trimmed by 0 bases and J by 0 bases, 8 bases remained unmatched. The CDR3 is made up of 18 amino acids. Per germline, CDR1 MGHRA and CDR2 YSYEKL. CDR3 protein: CASSQETSGVLSSYEQYF. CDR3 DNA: TGCGCCAGCAGCCAAGAAACTAGCGGGGTCCTGTCCTCCTACGAGCAGTACTTC.

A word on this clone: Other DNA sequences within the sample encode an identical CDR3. The CDR3 protein is CASSLDRGNEQFF. CDR3 sequence (DNA): TGCGCCAGCAGCTTGGACAGGGGCAATGAGCAGTTCTTC. This chain links TRBV5-1 with TRBJ2-1; 7 nucleotides match TRBD1. This CDR3 is 13 amino acids long. J was trimmed by 6 bases and V by 0 bases; bases with no gene match: 0. CDR1 and CDR2 from the germline V gene are SGHRS and YFSETQ.

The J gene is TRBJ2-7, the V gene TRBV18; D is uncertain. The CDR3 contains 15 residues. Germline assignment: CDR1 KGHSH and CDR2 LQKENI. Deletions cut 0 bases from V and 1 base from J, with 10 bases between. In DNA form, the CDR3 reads TGTGCCAGCTCACCACCTCCCATGGGGTCCTACGAGCAGTACTTC. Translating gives CASSPPPMGSYEQYF.

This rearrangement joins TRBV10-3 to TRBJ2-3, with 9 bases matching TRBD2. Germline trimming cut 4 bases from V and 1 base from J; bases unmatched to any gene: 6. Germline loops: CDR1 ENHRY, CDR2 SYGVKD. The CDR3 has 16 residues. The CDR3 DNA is TGTGCCATCAGTGCGGCTAGCGGGGACCGCACAGATACGCAGTATTTT. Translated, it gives CAISAASGDRTDTQYF.

The CDR3 DNA sequence: TGTGCCAGCATGCGGGATCCAACCAATCCTTCCTACGAGCAGTACTTC. This codes for CASMRDPTNPSYEQYF. V gene TRBV25-1 combines with J gene TRBJ2-7, with TRBD2 as a possible D gene (6 bases). Germline V gene lookup returns CDR1 MGHDK and CDR2 SYGVNS. Trimming cost V 7 bases and J 1 base, with 20 bases left between them. CDR3 size: 16 residues.

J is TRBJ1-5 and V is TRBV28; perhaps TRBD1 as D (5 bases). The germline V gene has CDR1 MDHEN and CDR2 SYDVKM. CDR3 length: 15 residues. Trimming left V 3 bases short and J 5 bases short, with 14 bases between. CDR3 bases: TGTGCCAGCAGTTTGACAGAGGGAGCCCATCAGCCCCAGCATTTT. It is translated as CASSLTEGAHQPQHF.

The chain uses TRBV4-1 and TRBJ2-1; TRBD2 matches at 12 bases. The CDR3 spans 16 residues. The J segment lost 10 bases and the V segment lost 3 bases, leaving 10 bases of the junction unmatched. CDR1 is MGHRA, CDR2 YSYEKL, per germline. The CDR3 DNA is TGCGCCAGCAGCCAGCCCACTAGCGGGGGGCGGCGGGAGCAGTTCTTC. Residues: CASSQPTSGGRREQFF.

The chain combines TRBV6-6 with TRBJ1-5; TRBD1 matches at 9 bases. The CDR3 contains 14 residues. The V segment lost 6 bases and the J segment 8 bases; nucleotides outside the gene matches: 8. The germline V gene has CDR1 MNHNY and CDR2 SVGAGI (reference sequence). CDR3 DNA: TGTGCCAGCAGCCGCACAGGGGGCGGCGAGCCCCAGCATTTT. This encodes CASSRTGGGEPQHF.

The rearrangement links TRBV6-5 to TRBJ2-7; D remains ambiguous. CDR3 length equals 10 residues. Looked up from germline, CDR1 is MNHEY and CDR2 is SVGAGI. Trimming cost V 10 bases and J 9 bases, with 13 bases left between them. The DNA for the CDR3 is TGTGCCACTGGTTTGGGTTCGCAGTACTTC. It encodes CATGLGSQYF.

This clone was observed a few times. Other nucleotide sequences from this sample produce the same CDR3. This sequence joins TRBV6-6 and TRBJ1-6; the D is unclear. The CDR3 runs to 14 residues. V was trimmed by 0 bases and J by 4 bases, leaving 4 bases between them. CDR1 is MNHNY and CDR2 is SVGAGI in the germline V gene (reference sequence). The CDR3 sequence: CASSYSRYNSPLHF. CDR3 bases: TGTGCCAGCAGTTACTCCCGGTATAATTCACCCCTCCACTTT.

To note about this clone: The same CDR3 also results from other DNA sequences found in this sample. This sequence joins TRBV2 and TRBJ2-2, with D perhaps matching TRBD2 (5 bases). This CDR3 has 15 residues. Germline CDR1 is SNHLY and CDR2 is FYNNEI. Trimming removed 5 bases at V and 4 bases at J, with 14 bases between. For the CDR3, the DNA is TGTGCCAGCAGTAGGAGCGGATCGGGCACCGGGGAGCTGTTTTTT. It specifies CASSRSGSGTGELFF.

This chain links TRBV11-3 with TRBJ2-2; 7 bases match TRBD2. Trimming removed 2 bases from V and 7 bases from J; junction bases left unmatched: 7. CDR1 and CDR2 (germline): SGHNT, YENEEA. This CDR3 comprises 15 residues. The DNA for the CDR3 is TGTGCCAGCAGCTTACAAGCGGGGCATAACGGGGAGCTGTTTTTT. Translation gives CASSLQAGHNGELFF.

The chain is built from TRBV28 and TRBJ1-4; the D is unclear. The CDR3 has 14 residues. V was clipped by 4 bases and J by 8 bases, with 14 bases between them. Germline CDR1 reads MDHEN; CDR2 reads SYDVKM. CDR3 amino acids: CASSSESRREKLFF. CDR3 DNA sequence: TGTGCCAGCAGTTCAGAGTCGCGGAGGGAAAAACTGTTTTTT. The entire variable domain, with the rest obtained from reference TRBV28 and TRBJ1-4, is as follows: DVKVTQSSRYLVKRTGEKVFLECVQDMDHENMFWYRQDPGLGLRLIYFSYDVKMKEKGDIPEGYSVSREKKERFSLILESASTNQTSMYLCASSSESRREKLFFGSGTQLSVL.

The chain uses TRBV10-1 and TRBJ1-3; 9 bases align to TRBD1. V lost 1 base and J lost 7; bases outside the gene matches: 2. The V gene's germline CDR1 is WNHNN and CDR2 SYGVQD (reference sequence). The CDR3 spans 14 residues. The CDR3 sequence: CASSEFGTGNTIYF. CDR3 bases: TGCGCCAGCAGTGAGTTCGGGACAGGGAACACCATATATTTT.

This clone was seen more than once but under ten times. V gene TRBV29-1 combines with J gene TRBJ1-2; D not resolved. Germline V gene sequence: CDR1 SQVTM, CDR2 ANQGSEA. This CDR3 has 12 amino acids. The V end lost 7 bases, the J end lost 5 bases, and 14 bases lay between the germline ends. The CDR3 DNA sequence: TGCAGCGCCGCGAGCAGCGCTTATGGCTACACCTTC. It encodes CSAASSAYGYTF.

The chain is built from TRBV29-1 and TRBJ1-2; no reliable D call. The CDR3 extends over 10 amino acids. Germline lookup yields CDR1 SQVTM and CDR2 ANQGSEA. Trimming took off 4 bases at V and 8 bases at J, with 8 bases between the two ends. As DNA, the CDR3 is TGCAGCGTTGGCCAGGCGGGCTACACCTTC. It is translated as CSVGQAGYTF.

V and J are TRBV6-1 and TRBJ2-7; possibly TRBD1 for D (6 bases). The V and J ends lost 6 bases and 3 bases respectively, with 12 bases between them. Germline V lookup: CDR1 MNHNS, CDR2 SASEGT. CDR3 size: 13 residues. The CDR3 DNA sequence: TGTGCCAGCAGCCCAATCAGGGGCTACGAGCAGTACTTC. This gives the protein CASSPIRGYEQYF.

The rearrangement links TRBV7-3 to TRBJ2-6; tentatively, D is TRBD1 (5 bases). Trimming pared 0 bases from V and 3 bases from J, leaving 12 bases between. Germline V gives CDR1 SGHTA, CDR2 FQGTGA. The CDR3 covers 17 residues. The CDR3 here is CASSLTPWGSGANVLTF. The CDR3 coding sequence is TGTGCCAGCAGCTTAACTCCGTGGGGCAGTGGGGCCAACGTCCTGACTTTC.

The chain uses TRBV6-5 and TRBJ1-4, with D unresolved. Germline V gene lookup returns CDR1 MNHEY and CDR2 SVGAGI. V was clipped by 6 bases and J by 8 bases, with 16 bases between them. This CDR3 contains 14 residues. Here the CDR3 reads CASRMGGSREKLFF. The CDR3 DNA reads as TGTGCCAGCAGAATGGGCGGCAGCCGGGAAAAACTGTTTTTT.

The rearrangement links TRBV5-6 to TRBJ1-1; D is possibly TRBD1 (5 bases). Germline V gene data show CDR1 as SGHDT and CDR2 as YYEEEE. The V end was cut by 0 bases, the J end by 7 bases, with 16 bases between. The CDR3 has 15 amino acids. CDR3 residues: CASSLAGPGRVEAFF. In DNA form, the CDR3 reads TGTGCCAGCAGCTTGGCCGGGCCAGGGCGGGTTGAAGCTTTCTTT.

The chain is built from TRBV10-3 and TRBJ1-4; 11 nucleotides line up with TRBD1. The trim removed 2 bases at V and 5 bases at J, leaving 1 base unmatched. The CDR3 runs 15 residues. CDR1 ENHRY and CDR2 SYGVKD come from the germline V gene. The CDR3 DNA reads TGTGCCATCAGTGAGGGGGACAGGGGGAATGAAAAACTGTTTTTT. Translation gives CAISEGDRGNEKLFF.

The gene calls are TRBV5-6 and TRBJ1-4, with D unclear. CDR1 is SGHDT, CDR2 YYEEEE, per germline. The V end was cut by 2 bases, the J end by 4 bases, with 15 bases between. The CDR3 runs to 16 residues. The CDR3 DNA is TGTGCCAGCAGCTTTTTGGGCGCAGGTGATAATGAAAAACTGTTTTTT. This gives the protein CASSFLGAGDNEKLFF.

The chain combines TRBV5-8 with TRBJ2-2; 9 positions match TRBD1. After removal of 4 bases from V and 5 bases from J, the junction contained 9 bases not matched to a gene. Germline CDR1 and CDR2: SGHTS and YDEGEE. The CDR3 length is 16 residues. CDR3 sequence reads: CASSPGQGRTTGELFF. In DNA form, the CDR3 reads TGTGCCAGCAGCCCTGGACAGGGGCGGACGACCGGGGAGCTGTTTTTT.